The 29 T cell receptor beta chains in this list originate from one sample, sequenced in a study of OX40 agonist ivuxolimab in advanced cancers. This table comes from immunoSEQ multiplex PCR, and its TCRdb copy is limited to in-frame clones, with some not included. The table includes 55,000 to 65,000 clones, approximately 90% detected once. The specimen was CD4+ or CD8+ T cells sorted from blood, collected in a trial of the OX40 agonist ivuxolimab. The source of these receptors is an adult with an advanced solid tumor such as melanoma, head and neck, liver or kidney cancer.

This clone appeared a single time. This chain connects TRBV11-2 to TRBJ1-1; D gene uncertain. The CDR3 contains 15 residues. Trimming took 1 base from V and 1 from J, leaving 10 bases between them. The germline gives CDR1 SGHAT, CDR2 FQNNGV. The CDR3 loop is CASSLGQTTNTEAFF. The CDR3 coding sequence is TGTGCCAGCAGCTTAGGTCAGACCACGAACACTGAAGCTTTCTTT.

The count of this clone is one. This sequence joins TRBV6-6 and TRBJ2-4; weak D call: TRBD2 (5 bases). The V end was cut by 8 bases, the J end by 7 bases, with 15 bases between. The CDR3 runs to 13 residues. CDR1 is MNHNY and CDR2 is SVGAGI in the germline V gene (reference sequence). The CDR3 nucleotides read TGTGCCAGCGCTGGAGGAGGCGCTAACATTCAGTACTTC. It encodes CASAGGGANIQYF.

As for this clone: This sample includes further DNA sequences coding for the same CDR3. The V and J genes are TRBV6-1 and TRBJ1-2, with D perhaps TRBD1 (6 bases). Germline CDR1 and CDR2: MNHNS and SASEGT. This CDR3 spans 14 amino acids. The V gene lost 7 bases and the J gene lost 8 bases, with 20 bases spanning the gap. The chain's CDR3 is CASKGGELGGGYTF. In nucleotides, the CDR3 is TGTGCCAGCAAGGGGGGGGAGTTGGGGGGAGGCTACACCTTC.

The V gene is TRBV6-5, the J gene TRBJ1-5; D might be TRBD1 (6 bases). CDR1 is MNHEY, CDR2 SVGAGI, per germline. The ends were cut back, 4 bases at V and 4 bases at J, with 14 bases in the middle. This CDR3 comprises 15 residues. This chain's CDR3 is CASSSQGIYNQPQHF. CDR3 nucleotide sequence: TGTGCCAGCAGTTCCCAGGGGATTTATAATCAGCCCCAGCATTTT.

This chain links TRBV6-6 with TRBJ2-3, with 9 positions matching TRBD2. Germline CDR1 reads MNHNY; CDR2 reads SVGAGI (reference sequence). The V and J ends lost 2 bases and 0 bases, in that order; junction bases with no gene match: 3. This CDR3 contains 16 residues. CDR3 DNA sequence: TGTGCCAGCAGTTACGCGCTAGCGGGGAGCACAGATACGCAGTATTTT. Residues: CASSYALAGSTDTQYF.

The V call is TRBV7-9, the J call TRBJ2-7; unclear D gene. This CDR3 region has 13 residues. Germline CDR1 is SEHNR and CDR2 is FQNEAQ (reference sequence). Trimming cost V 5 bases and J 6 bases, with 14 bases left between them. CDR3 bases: TGTGCCAGCAGCCCTCTCGCATTCTCCGAGCAGTACTTC. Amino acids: CASSPLAFSEQYF. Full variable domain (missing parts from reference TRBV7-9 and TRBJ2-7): DTGVSQNPRHKITKRGQNVTFRCDPISEHNRLYWYRQTLGQGPEFLTYFQNEAQLEKSRLLSDRFSAERPKGSFSTLEIQRTEQGDSAMYLCASSPLAFSEQYFGPGTRLTVT.

CDR3 nucleotides: TGTGCCAGCAGTGAAGCCGGGGACAATGGCTACACCTTC. Its protein is CASSEAGDNGYTF. This chain joins TRBV6-1 and TRBJ1-2; D perhaps matches TRBD1 (6 bases). The CDR3 runs to 13 residues. V lost 0 bases, J lost 6 bases, and 8 bases lay in between. Germline CDR1 and CDR2: MNHNS and SASEGT.

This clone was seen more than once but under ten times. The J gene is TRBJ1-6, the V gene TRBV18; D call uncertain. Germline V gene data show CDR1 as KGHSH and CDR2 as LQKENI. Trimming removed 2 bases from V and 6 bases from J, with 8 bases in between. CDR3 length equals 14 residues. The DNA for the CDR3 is TGTGCCAGCTCACCATACAGCGCTAATTCACCCCTCCACTTT. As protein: CASSPYSANSPLHF.

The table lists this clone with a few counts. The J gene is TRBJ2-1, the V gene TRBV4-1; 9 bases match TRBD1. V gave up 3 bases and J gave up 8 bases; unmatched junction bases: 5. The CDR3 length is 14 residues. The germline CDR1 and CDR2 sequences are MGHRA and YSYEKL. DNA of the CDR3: TGCGCCAGCAGCCATCCGGGACAGGGTCATGAGCAGTTCTTC. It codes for CASSHPGQGHEQFF.

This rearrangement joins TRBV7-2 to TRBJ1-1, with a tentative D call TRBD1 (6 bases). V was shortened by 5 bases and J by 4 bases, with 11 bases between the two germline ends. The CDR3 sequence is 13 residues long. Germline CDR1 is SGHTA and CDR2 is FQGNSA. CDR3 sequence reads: CASSTYRATEAFF. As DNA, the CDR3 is TGTGCCAGCAGCACTTACAGGGCCACTGAAGCTTTCTTT.

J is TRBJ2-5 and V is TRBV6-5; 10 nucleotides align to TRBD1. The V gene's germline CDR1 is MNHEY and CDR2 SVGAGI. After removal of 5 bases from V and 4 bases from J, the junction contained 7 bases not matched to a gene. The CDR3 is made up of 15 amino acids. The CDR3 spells CASSRTGGFGETQYF. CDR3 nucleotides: TGTGCCAGCAGTCGGACAGGGGGGTTTGGAGAGACCCAGTACTTC.

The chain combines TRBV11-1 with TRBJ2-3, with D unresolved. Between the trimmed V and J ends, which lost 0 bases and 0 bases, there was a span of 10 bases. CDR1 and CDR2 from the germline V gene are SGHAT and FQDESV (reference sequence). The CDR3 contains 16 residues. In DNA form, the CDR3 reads TGTGCCAGCAGCTTAGCGACGGGCTCTAGCACAGATACGCAGTATTTT. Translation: CASSLATGSSTDTQYF.

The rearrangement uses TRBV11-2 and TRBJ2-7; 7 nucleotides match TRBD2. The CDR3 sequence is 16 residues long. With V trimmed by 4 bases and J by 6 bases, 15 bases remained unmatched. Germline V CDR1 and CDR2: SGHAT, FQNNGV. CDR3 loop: CASSSRGGWNFGEQYF. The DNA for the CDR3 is TGTGCCAGCAGCTCGAGGGGAGGGTGGAATTTCGGCGAGCAGTACTTC.

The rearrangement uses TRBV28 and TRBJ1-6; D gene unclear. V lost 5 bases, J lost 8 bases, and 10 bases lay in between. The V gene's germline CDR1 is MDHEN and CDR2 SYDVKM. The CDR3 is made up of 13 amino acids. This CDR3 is CASSRAEDSPLHF. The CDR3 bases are TGTGCCAGCAGTAGGGCAGAAGATTCACCCCTCCACTTT.

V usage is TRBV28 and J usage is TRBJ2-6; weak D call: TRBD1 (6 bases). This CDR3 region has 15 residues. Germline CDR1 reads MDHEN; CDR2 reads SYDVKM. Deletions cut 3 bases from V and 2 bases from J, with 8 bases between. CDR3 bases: TGTGCCAGCAGTTTGTCAGGGGCTGGGGCCAACGTCCTGACTTTC. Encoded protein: CASSLSGAGANVLTF.

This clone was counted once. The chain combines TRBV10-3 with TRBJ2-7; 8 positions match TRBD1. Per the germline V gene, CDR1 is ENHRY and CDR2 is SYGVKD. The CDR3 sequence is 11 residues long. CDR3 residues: CRWTGIYEQYF. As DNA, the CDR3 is TGTAGGTGGACAGGGATATACGAGCAGTACTTC.

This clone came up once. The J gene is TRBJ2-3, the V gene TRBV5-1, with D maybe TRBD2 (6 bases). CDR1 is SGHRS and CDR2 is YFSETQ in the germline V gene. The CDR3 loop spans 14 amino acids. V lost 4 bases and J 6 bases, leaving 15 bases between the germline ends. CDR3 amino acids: CASSPGTYVDTQYF. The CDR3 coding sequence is TGCGCCAGCAGCCCCGGGACTTACGTGGATACGCAGTATTTT.

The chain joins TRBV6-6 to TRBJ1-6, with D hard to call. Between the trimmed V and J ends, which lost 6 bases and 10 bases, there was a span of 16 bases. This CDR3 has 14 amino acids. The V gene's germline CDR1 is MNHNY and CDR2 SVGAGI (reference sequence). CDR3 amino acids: CASSPGGRNSPLHF. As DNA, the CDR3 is TGTGCCAGCAGCCCCGGCGGAAGGAACTCACCCCTCCACTTT.

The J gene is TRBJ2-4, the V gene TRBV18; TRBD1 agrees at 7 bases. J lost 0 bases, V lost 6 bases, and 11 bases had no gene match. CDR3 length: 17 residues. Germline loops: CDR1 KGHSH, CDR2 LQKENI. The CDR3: CASSGQPGLGAKNIQYF. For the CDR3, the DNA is TGTGCCAGCTCGGGACAGCCTGGTTTGGGAGCCAAAAACATTCAGTACTTC.

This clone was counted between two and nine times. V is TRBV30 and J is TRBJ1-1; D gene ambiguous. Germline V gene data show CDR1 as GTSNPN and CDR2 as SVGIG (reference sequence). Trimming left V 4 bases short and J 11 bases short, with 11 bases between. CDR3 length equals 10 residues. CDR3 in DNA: TGTGCCTGGATTTGGTTACGGGCTTTCTTT. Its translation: CAWIWLRAFF.

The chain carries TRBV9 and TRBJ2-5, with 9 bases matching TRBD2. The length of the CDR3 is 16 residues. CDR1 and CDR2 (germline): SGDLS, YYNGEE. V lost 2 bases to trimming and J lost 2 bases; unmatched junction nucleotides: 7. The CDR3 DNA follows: TGTGCCAGCAGCGTTTCCGGGCGGGGGGGGCAAGAGACCCAGTACTTC. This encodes CASSVSGRGGQETQYF.

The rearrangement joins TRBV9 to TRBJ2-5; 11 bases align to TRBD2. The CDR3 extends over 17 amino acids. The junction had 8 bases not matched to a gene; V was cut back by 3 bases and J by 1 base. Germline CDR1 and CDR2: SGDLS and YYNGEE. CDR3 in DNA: TGTGCCAGCAGCGGGACCGGGACTAGCGGATCCCAAGAGACCCAGTACTTC. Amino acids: CASSGTGTSGSQETQYF.

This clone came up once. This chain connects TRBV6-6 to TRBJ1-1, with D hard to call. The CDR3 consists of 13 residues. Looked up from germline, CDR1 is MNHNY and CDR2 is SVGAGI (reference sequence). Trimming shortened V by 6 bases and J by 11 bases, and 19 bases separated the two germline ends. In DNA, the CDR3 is TGTGCCAGCAGGTCCAACACGAGAGGGTATGCTTTCTTT. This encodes CASRSNTRGYAFF.

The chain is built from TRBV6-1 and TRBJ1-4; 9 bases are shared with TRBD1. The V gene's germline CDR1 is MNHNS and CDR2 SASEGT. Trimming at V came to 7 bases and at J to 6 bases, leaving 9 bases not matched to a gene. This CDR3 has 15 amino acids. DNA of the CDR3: TGTGCCAGCACCTTAGGGACAGGGATTTATGAAAAACTGTTTTTT. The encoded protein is CASTLGTGIYEKLFF.

For the CDR3, the DNA is TGTGCCAGCAGTGACTGGCCAGATACTGAAGCTTTCTTT. Translation: CASSDWPDTEAFF. The chain combines TRBV6-4 with TRBJ1-1, with no clear D. CDR1 MRHNA and CDR2 SNTAGT come from the germline V gene. This CDR3 has 13 amino acids. V dropped 1 base and J dropped 5 bases, with 8 bases sitting between them.

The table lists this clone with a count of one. CDR3 sequence reads: CSVAGATNEKLFF. The CDR3 bases are TGCAGCGTTGCAGGGGCAACTAATGAAAAACTGTTTTTT. The V gene is TRBV29-1, the J gene TRBJ1-4; perhaps TRBD1 as D (6 bases). Trimming left V 4 bases short and J 0 bases short, with 6 bases between. CDR1 is SQVTM, CDR2 ANQGSEA, per germline. The CDR3 runs to 13 residues. The complete variable domain, with remaining parts taken from reference TRBV29-1 and TRBJ1-4, reads SAVISQKPSRDICQRGTSLTIQCQVDSQVTMMFWYRQQPGQSLTLIATANQGSEATYESGFVIDKFPISRPNLTFSTLTVSNMSPEDSSIYLCSVAGATNEKLFFGSGTQLSVL.

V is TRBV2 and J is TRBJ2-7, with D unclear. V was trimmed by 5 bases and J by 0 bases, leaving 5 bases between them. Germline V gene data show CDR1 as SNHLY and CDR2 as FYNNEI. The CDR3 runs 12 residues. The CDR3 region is CASSSNSYEQYF. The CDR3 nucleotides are TGTGCCAGCAGTTCTAACTCCTACGAGCAGTACTTC.

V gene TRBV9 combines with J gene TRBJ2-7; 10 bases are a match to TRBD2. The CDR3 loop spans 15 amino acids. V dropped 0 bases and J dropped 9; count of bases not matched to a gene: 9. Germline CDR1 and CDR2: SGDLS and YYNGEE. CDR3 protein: CASSVAQASGGSQYF. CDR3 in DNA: TGTGCCAGCAGCGTAGCTCAGGCTAGCGGGGGATCGCAGTACTTC.

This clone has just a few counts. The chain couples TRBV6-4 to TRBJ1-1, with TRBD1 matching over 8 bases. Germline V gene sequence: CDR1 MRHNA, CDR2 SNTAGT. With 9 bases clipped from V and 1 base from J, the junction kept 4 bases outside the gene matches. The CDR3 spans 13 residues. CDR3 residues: CASGQGRNTEAFF. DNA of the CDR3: TGTGCCAGTGGACAGGGACGGAACACTGAAGCTTTCTTT.